The clone carrying this T cell receptor beta chain appeared many times. The data are from a study of T cells in Graves' hyperthyroidism and ophthalmopathy. Germline CDR1 reads SGHTA; CDR2 reads FQGNSA. This CDR3 is 19 amino acids long. V trimming: 3 bases; J trimming: 0 bases; junction bases outside the gene matches: 11. The TCR beta CDR3 regions underwent amplification using RNA transcripts as the source. With the HTBI primer set, the TCR CDR3 went through a first round of RT-PCR. TCRdb re-called the multiplex PCR reads with MiXCR, one entry per CDR3 protein. Of roughly 570,000 distinct CDR3 sequences in the sample, approximately 14% were seen once. Reasons for excluding patients were uncontrolled infection, other autoimmune disease, pregnancy or lactation.

The chain is built from TRBV7-2 and TRBJ2-2, with TRBD2 matching over 9 bases. The sequence was collected from a woman between 25 and 40 years old with Graves' hyperthyroidism. The source material was blood. In nucleotides, the CDR3 is TGTGCCAGCAGCTTCGGGCCTATCCTAGCGGGACCGAACACCGGGGAGCTGTTTTTT. This encodes CASSFGPILAGPNTGELFF.